The rows below give T cell receptor beta chains drawn from one sample of a study of cytomegalovirus exposure and HLA in healthy donors. Produced via immunoSEQ multiplex PCR; TCRdb's table is partial and in-frame only. Altogether about 190,000 clones are present, 80% to 85% being singletons, with the ten largest covering about 1.7%. The sequencing input was PBMCs. Every receptor here comes from a young woman in good health and CMV-seronegative. CDR3s include the opening cysteine and the closing phenylalanine or tryptophan. The D gene is left open where the match is weak. Expanded clones get a size class; other rows say once, few or many, or leave the size out.

CASSRIADEQFF,TGCGCCAGCAGCCGTATAGCCGATGAGCAGTTCTTC,.,TRBJ2-1,.,TRBV4-1
CASSRGQGAYGYTF,TGTGCCAGCAGCCGCGGACAGGGGGCCTATGGCTACACCTTC,TRBD1,TRBJ1-2,.,TRBV5-4
CASSQETARRGGAFF,TGCGCCAGCAGCCAAGAAACGGCAAGGAGGGGAGGAGCTTTCTTT,.,TRBJ1-1,.,TRBV4-1
CASSESLAPNEQFF,TGCGCCAGCAGTGAGTCGCTAGCTCCCAATGAGCAGTTCTTC,.,TRBJ2-1,.,TRBV10-1
CASSLGGGGSYEQYF,TGTGCCAGCAGTTTGGGGGGAGGGGGCTCCTACGAGCAGTACTTC,.,TRBJ2-7,.,TRBV28
CASSSGTGNTIYF,TGTGCCAGCAGTTCCGGGACAGGGAACACCATATATTTT,TRBD1,TRBJ1-3,.,TRBV7-2
CASTGTGSLEQYF,TGTGCCAGCACCGGGACAGGATCGTTAGAGCAGTACTTC,TRBD1,TRBJ2-7,.,TRBV27
CASSQQGSSPLHF,TGTGCCAGCAGCCAACAGGGCTCTTCACCCCTCCACTTT,.,TRBJ1-6,.,TRBV6-5
CASSSGQGRRPNEKLFF,TGTGCCAGCAGTTCGGGACAGGGGAGGCGACCTAATGAAAAACTGTTTTTT,TRBD1,TRBJ1-4,.,TRBV28
CASSPGSGANVLTF,TGTGCCAGCAGCCCAGGATCTGGGGCCAACGTCCTGACTTTC,.,TRBJ2-6,.,TRBV7-9
CASSQEGSGTLNEQFF,TGTGCCAGCAGCCAAGAAGGGAGCGGAACCCTTAATGAGCAGTTCTTC,.,TRBJ2-1,.,TRBV4-2
CASSWDREEPQHF,TGTGCCAGCAGTTGGGACAGGGAAGAGCCCCAGCATTTT,TRBD1,TRBJ1-5,once,TRBV5-8
CAIIPRTDSYEQYF,TGTGCCATCATCCCTAGGACAGACTCCTACGAGCAGTACTTC,.,TRBJ2-7,few,TRBV10-3
CASFPGQGRADTQYF,TGTGCCAGTTTCCCCGGACAGGGTAGGGCAGATACGCAGTATTTT,TRBD1,TRBJ2-3,.,TRBV19
CASSNPGLEETQYF,TGTGCCAGTAGTAATCCGGGACTAGAAGAGACCCAGTACTTC,TRBD2,TRBJ2-5,.,TRBV19
CASSVNPRQGSGNTIYF,TGTGCCAGCAGTGTGAATCCGAGACAGGGTTCTGGAAACACCATATATTTT,TRBD1,TRBJ1-3,.,TRBV2
CASSLSAGNEQFF,TGTGCCAGCAGCTTAAGCGCCGGCAATGAGCAGTTCTTC,.,TRBJ2-1,.,TRBV7-2
CASSYSRPDTQYF,TGTGCCAGCAGTTACTCGAGGCCAGATACGCAGTATTTT,.,TRBJ2-3,once,TRBV6-6
CASSYSRDSNQPQHF,TGTGCCAGCAGTTACTCCCGGGATAGCAATCAGCCCCAGCATTTT,.,TRBJ1-5,.,TRBV6-5
CASSDGAGALWNTEAFF,TGTGCCAGCAGCGACGGGGCAGGGGCGCTGTGGAACACTGAAGCTTTCTTT,.,TRBJ1-1,.,TRBV9
CSARESGTDTQYF,TGCAGCGCGCGGGAGTCCGGCACAGATACGCAGTATTTT,TRBD2,TRBJ2-3,.,TRBV29-1
CASSQVDRATEAFF,TGCGCCAGCAGCCAAGTAGACAGGGCCACTGAAGCTTTCTTT,TRBD1,TRBJ1-1,once,TRBV4-3
CSVEGETSSDTQYF,TGCAGCGTGGAAGGGGAAACTAGCTCAGATACGCAGTATTTT,.,TRBJ2-3,.,TRBV29-1
CASSQVHGGISGNTIYF,TGCGCCAGCAGCCAAGTACACGGGGGAATATCTGGAAACACCATATATTTT,.,TRBJ1-3,.,TRBV4-1
CAISESGDSPEAFF,TGTGCCATCAGTGAGTCAGGGGACAGCCCTGAAGCTTTCTTT,TRBD1,TRBJ1-1,.,TRBV10-3
CASSPAAAGTDTQYF,TGTGCCAGCAGCCCAGCGGCTGCGGGCACAGATACGCAGTATTTT,.,TRBJ2-3,.,TRBV7-9
CASTLGLGPVFYGYTF,TGTGCCAGTACTCTAGGCTTGGGGCCCGTTTTCTATGGCTACACCTTC,.,TRBJ1-2,.,TRBV19
CASSYPGQGVTGELFF,TGTGCCAGCAGTTACCCAGGACAGGGGGTTACCGGGGAGCTGTTTTTT,TRBD1,TRBJ2-2,.,TRBV6-5
CASSVRGTYEQYF,TGTGCCAGCAGTGTCAGGGGTACCTACGAGCAGTACTTC,.,TRBJ2-7,.,TRBV27
CASSVGGGDPWYTEAFF,TGTGCCAGCAGCGTAGGGGGCGGAGACCCCTGGTACACTGAAGCTTTCTTT,.,TRBJ1-1,.,TRBV9
CASSRGEYANYGYTF,TGTGCCAGCAGTCGTGGGGAGTATGCTAACTATGGCTACACCTTC,.,TRBJ1-2,.,TRBV6-5
CASSLDPTSGNNNEQFF,TGCGCCAGCAGCTTGGATCCGACTAGCGGAAATAACAATGAGCAGTTCTTC,TRBD2,TRBJ2-1,.,TRBV5-1
CASSSGLAGGRETQYF,TGTGCCAGCAGCTCGGGACTAGCGGGAGGTCGGGAGACCCAGTACTTC,TRBD2,TRBJ2-5,.,TRBV7-2
CASSLAGNTEAFF,TGTGCCAGCAGCTTAGCAGGGAACACTGAAGCTTTCTTT,.,TRBJ1-1,once,TRBV11-2
CASSSPRDRGNSYEQYF,TGTGCCAGCAGTTCCCCCCGAGACAGGGGCAACTCCTACGAGCAGTACTTC,TRBD1,TRBJ2-7,.,TRBV28
CASSQDRGTSGGPNYEQYF,TGCGCCAGCAGCCAAGATAGGGGAACTAGCGGGGGTCCCAACTACGAGCAGTACTTC,TRBD2,TRBJ2-7,.,TRBV4-3
CASSLRGLWETQYF,TGTGCCAGCAGCTTAAGGGGGCTATGGGAGACCCAGTACTTC,TRBD1,TRBJ2-5,.,TRBV7-6
CASSLSRWHGYTF,TGTGCCAGCAGTTTATCTAGGTGGCATGGCTACACCTTC,.,TRBJ1-2,.,TRBV28